The 8 T cell receptor beta chains below all came from one sample that was sequenced in a study of shared clonotypes between healthy human individuals. Clones were sequenced by immunoSEQ multiplex PCR, and TCRdb holds only the in-frame ones, with some missing. The sample has about 1.1 million clones; about four fifths are singletons. The specimen sequenced was memory CD4+ T cells from PBMCs. The subset: CD45RA-negative fraction. The origin of the receptors is a man aged 18 to 29 in good health. Some clones in this sample may be carry-over from other donors' samples.

This chain links TRBV11-3 with TRBJ2-2; D gene unclear. The CDR3 consists of 13 residues. From germline, CDR1 is SGHNT and CDR2 YENEEA. V gave up 3 bases and J gave up 3 bases, with 5 bases separating them. The CDR3 protein is CASSFGDTGELFF. Written as DNA, the CDR3 is TGTGCCAGCAGCTTCGGAGACACCGGGGAGCTGTTTTTT. Supplemented by reference TRBV11-3 and TRBJ2-2, the full variable domain reads EAGVVQSPRYKIIEKKQPVAFWCNPISGHNTLYWYLQNLGQGPELLIRYENEEAVDDSQLPKDRFSAERLKGVDSTLKIQPAELGDSAVYLCASSFGDTGELFFGEGSRLTVL.

About this clone: Possible read error: a much larger clone is one base away. This sequence joins TRBV9 and TRBJ2-3; 12 nucleotides line up with TRBD2. With 0 bases clipped from V and 2 bases from J, the junction kept 1 base outside the gene matches. This CDR3 is built from 16 residues. Per germline, CDR1 SGDLS and CDR2 YYNGEE. CDR3 residues: CASSVGLAGVTDTQYF. The CDR3 bases are TGTGCCAGCAGCGTAGGACTAGCGGGAGTCACAGATACGCAGTATTTT. The variable domain in full, completed from reference TRBV9 and TRBJ2-3, reads DSGVTQTPKHLITATGQRVTLRCSPRSGDLSVYWYQQSLDQGLQFLIQYYNGEERAKGNILERFSAQQFPDLHSELNLSSLELGDSALYFCASSVGLAGVTDTQYFGPGTRLTVL.

In DNA, the CDR3 is TGTGCCAGCAGCTTGGATGGGAGCGGGAGGGCCAAGAATACGCAGTATTTT. This translates into CASSLDGSGRAKNTQYF. The chain recombines TRBV5-4 with TRBJ2-3, with 10 nucleotides matching TRBD2. CDR3 length equals 17 residues. V trimming: 0 bases; J trimming: 7 bases; junction bases outside the gene matches: 11. The V gene's germline CDR1 is SGHNT and CDR2 YYREEE (reference sequence).

The V gene is TRBV5-4, the J gene TRBJ2-4; 11 positions agree with TRBD2. Looked up from germline, CDR1 is SGHNT and CDR2 is YYREEE (reference sequence). Trimming took 0 bases from V and 3 from J; bases not matched to a gene: 8. The CDR3 runs 18 residues. The chain's CDR3 is CASSLEGSGRAGKNIQYF. CDR3 in DNA: TGTGCCAGCAGCTTGGAGGGTAGCGGGAGGGCAGGCAAAAACATTCAGTACTTC. Full variable domain (missing parts from reference TRBV5-4 and TRBJ2-4): ETGVTQSPTHLIKTRGQQVTLRCSSQSGHNTVSWYQQALGQGPQFIFQYYREEENGRGNFPPRFSGLQFPNYSSELNVNALELDDSALYLCASSLEGSGRAGKNIQYFGAGTRLSVL.

The rearrangement uses TRBV7-9 and TRBJ2-7; 7 bases are shared with TRBD1. V lost 5 bases and J lost 2; bases outside the gene matches: 3. The CDR3 runs to 13 residues. Germline CDR1 reads SEHNR; CDR2 reads FQNEAQ (reference sequence). In DNA form, the CDR3 reads TGTGCCAGCAGCAACAGGGGTCCCTACGAGCAGTACTTC. Its protein is CASSNRGPYEQYF.

Concerning this clone: The sample holds other DNA sequences that translate to the same CDR3. This sequence joins TRBV15 and TRBJ2-7; the D gene is possibly TRBD1 (5 bases). From germline, CDR1 is LNHNV and CDR2 YYDKDF (reference sequence). Trimming left V 4 bases short and J 1 base short, with 8 bases between. The CDR3 is made up of 13 amino acids. CDR3 nucleotide sequence: TGTGCCACCAGCATCGACAGATCCTACGAGCAGTACTTC. Amino acids: CATSIDRSYEQYF.

Regarding this clone: Other DNA sequences within the sample encode an identical CDR3. This sequence joins TRBV5-1 and TRBJ2-2, with TRBD1 identical over 11 bases. The CDR3 loop spans 15 amino acids. Germline trimming cut 5 bases from V and 4 bases from J; bases unmatched to any gene: 4. Germline loops: CDR1 SGHRS, CDR2 YFSETQ. This chain's CDR3 is CASRSGTGGTGELFF. CDR3 sequence (DNA): TGCGCCAGCAGGTCCGGGACAGGGGGCACCGGGGAGCTGTTTTTT.

The V call is TRBV9, the J call TRBJ2-1; D possibly corresponds to TRBD1 (6 bases). This CDR3 region has 20 residues. Trimming took off 2 bases at V and 0 bases at J, with 24 bases between the two ends. The germline gives CDR1 SGDLS, CDR2 YYNGEE. CDR3 coding DNA: TGTGCCAGCAGCGTTTACGTAACACAGGGAGCCCCTAGCTCCTACAATGAGCAGTTCTTC. Its translation: CASSVYVTQGAPSSYNEQFF.